The following is a T cell receptor (beta chain) sequence with its context. Its cognate antigen is unknown. These data come from a study of T cell responses to AZD1222 COVID-19 vaccine. The study's findings and limits: Among those given AZD1222, only 6 or 7 were seropositive at baseline. Repertoire sampling was restricted to post-peak T cell response timepoints. Vaccine-related CD4 TCRs covered spike, predominating at 160-218 and 743-854.

Germline V gene data show CDR1 as DFQATT and CDR2 as SNEGSKA (reference sequence). The CDR3 totals 15 residues. Losses at the gene ends were 3 bases for V and 2 bases for J; bases not matched to a gene: 6. TCRdb's copy holds only in-frame clones and misses some; the assay was immunoSEQ multiplex PCR. The data contain more than 150,000 clones, around 94% of them singletons. The sample in question was peripheral blood, obtained 28 days after the second AZD1222 dose. This sequence joins TRBV20-1 and TRBJ2-1; 8 bases map to TRBD1. The receptor was derived from an adult who received the AZD1222 COVID-19 vaccine. The DNA of the CDR3 is TGCAGTGCTAGTGGCCGGACAGGGACCTACAATGAGCAGTTCTTC. As protein: CSASGRTGTYNEQFF.